The 13 T cell receptor beta chains given below trace back to one sample, sequenced in a study of CD8+CD57+ T cells in acquired aplastic anemia. Individuals selected for sequencing had exhibited CD8+CD57+ cell expansion on flow cytometry. Genomic DNA provided the template from which TCR beta VDJ and CDR3 profiles were obtained. One entry per CDR3 protein results from TCRdb running MiXCR on the reads. This sample has around 200,000 distinct CDR3 sequences, with nearly 50% found just once. The sequenced sample was sorted CD4+, CD8+, or CD8+CD57+ T cells (not recorded which) from PBMCs. These receptor sequences come from a human donor with aplastic anemia.

The chain is built from TRBV9 and TRBJ1-6; 9 bases agree with TRBD1. The germline CDR1 and CDR2 sequences are SGDLS and YYNGEE. The J segment lost 8 bases and the V segment lost 0 bases, leaving 0 bases of the junction unmatched. The CDR3 covers 14 residues. CDR3 bases: TGTGCCAGCAGCGTAGGGGACAGGGATTCACCCCTCCACTTT. Its translation is CASSVGDRDSPLHF.

This clonotype was recorded many times. CDR3 sequence (DNA): TGTGCCAGCAGTGGGGACAGCGACTATGGCTACACCTTC. It encodes CASSGDSDYGYTF. This sequence joins TRBV2 and TRBJ1-2; 7 bases are a match to TRBD1. J gave up 3 bases and V 4 bases, and 2 bases lay outside the gene matches. The CDR3 covers 13 residues. The germline V gene encodes CDR1 SNHLY and CDR2 FYNNEI. Using reference TRBV2 and TRBJ1-2 for the parts outside the CDR3, the full variable domain is EPEVTQTPSHQVTQMGQEVILRCVPISNHLYFYWYRQILGQKVEFLVSFYNNEISEKSEIFDDQFSVERPDGSNFTLKIRSTKLEDSAMYFCASSGDSDYGYTFGSGTRLTVV.

In regard to this clonotype: A much larger clone differs by one base, so this may be a read error. The chain couples TRBV6-5 to TRBJ1-1; no clear D. The CDR3 totals 13 residues. Germline CDR1 is MNHEY and CDR2 is SVGAGI. The CDR3 here is CASSSLGNTDAFF. CDR3 bases: TGTGCCAGCAGTTCTCTGGGGAACACTGATGCTTTCTTT.

The chain is built from TRBV19 and TRBJ2-7; 10 positions agree with TRBD2. CDR3 size: 14 residues. Per germline, CDR1 LNHDA and CDR2 SQIVND (reference sequence). Losses at the gene ends were 3 bases for V and 4 bases for J; bases not matched to a gene: 3. The CDR3 coding sequence is TGTGCCAGTAGTATGTTAGCGGGGGGATACGAGCAGTACTTC. Translating gives CASSMLAGGYEQYF.

This chain links TRBV12-3 or TRBV12-4 with TRBJ2-7, with D uncertain. The CDR3 is 13 amino acids. V was trimmed by 2 bases and J by 6 bases, leaving 11 bases between them. CDR3 coding DNA: TGTGCCAGCAGTTTAATGGGTATCGGCGAGCAGTACTTC. This translates into CASSLMGIGEQYF.

This clonotype was counted a few times. This sequence joins TRBV6-5 and TRBJ2-7; D is uncertain. The CDR3 runs 13 residues. V lost 6 bases, J lost 3 bases, and 12 bases lay in between. Germline V gene sequence: CDR1 MNHEY, CDR2 SVGAGI. CDR3 DNA sequence: TGTGCCAGCAGCTACCAGGAAGGCTACGAGCAGTACTTC. This encodes CASSYQEGYEQYF.

The chain joins TRBV29-1 to TRBJ2-3; 9 bases are shared with TRBD1. Germline V CDR1 and CDR2: SQVTM, ANQGSEA. The trim removed 7 bases at V and 3 bases at J, leaving 11 bases unmatched. This CDR3 comprises 15 residues. The CDR3 loop reads CSAGTGTGRTDTQYF. The DNA of the CDR3 is TGCAGCGCCGGAACCGGGACAGGGAGAACAGATACGCAGTATTTT.

This chain joins TRBV2 and TRBJ2-1; 12 nucleotides line up with TRBD2. The CDR3 covers 16 residues. Germline V gene data show CDR1 as SNHLY and CDR2 as FYNNEI. Trimming removed 3 bases from V and 8 bases from J; junction bases left unmatched: 8. Written as DNA, the CDR3 is TGTGCCAGCAGTGAGAAGTCTAGCGGGGGGGAGGATGAGCAGTTCTTC. Its translation: CASSEKSSGGEDEQFF. The full variable domain, in which reference TRBV2 and TRBJ2-1 provide the parts outside the CDR3, is EPEVTQTPSHQVTQMGQEVILRCVPISNHLYFYWYRQILGQKVEFLVSFYNNEISEKSEIFDDQFSVERPDGSNFTLKIRSTKLEDSAMYFCASSEKSSGGEDEQFFGPGTRLTVL.

For this clonotype: One base away lies a much larger clone, so this may be a sequencing read error. This CDR3 reads CASSLDLDFRETQCF. CDR3 coding DNA: TGCGCCAGCAGCTTAGACCTGGATTTTCGAGAGACCCAGTGCTTC. This chain joins TRBV5-1 and TRBJ2-5, with unresolved D. This CDR3 contains 15 residues. Germline CDR1 reads SGHRS; CDR2 reads YFSETQ.

The chain joins TRBV19 to TRBJ2-5; 9 positions agree with TRBD1. Per germline, CDR1 LNHDA and CDR2 SQIVND (reference sequence). The CDR3 covers 13 residues. V was clipped by 4 bases and J by 4 bases; unmatched bases: 1. CDR3 sequence reads: CASSKTGGETQYF. CDR3 coding DNA: TGTGCCAGTAGTAAGACAGGGGGAGAGACCCAGTACTTC.

This chain joins TRBV7-1 and TRBJ2-1; 10 nucleotides agree with TRBD2. TRBV7-1 is annotated as an ORF whose role is uncertain. The ends lost 2 bases at V and 2 bases at J; junction bases unmatched: 9. This CDR3 is built from 18 residues. The CDR3 DNA sequence: TGTGCCAGCAGCTCACAATCTAGCGGGGGCTTTACCTACAATGAGCAGTTCTTC. Residues: CASSSQSSGGFTYNEQFF.

The V call is TRBV29-1, the J call TRBJ2-3, with a weak D call TRBD2 (6 bases). The CDR3 contains 11 residues. V was pared by 8 bases and J by 6 bases, with 12 bases between. Germline V gene data show CDR1 as SQVTM and CDR2 as ANQGSEA. Here the CDR3 reads CSLGTVDTQYF. CDR3 in DNA: TGCAGCCTAGGGACTGTCGATACGCAGTATTTT.

This clonotype was found a few times. The rearrangement links TRBV29-1 to TRBJ2-7; TRBD1 might be the D (5 bases). This CDR3 contains 12 residues. The germline V and J ends were trimmed by 2 bases and 6 bases, with 11 bases remaining between them. Germline-derived CDR1 and CDR2 are SQVTM and ANQGSEA. The CDR3, as DNA: TGCAGCGTTGAACGGCAGGGAAGCGAGCAGTACTTC. It specifies CSVERQGSEQYF.